A selection of T cell receptor beta chains follows, all from one sample in a study of siplizumab effects on memory and regulatory T cells. Sequencing was performed with immunoSEQ multiplex PCR; in TCRdb, only in-frame clones are kept and a portion is missing. The table shows some 100,000 clones, with roughly 93% occurring only once. The specimen was non-Treg CD4+ T cells sorted from blood. These receptors all come from a human donor in good health. Each CDR3 is given with its conserved first and last residue. The order of the fields is J gene, D gene, clone size, CDR3 length, V gene, CDR3 DNA, CDR3 protein. The D gene is left open where the match is weak. The listing skips clone size in some rows; elsewhere it reads once, few, many or a size class.

>TRBJ1-6|.|.|13|TRBV6-5
TGTGCCAGCAGTTCCAGTCTGTCTTCACCCCTCCACTTT
CASSSSLSSPLHF
>TRBJ2-1|.|.|17|TRBV19
TGTGCCAGTAGTATAGCGGGCGGGGAAGCGGGTTACAATGAGCAGTTCTTC
CASSIAGGEAGYNEQFF
>TRBJ1-6|.|.|15|TRBV7-2
TGTGCCAGCAGCTTAGGCATGTCGGAGAATTCACCCCTCCACTTT
CASSLGMSENSPLHF
>TRBJ2-3|TRBD2|.|15|TRBV5-1
TGCGCCAGCAGCTCTGGGGCTAGCGGGCCAGATACGCAGTATTTT
CASSSGASGPDTQYF
>TRBJ1-1|.|.|14|TRBV5-8
TGTGCCAGCAGCTTGGTTCAACTGAACACTGAAGCTTTCTTT
CASSLVQLNTEAFF
>TRBJ2-7|TRBD2|.|14|TRBV19
TGTGCCAGTAGTATGGCTAGCGGGGGTTACGAGCAGTACTTC
CASSMASGGYEQYF
>TRBJ2-5|.|.|11|TRBV2
TGTGCCAGCAGTGGGGTGGAGACCCAGTACTTC
CASSGVETQYF
>TRBJ2-7|.|.|13|TRBV10-1
TGCGCCAGCAGCCCGGGACGACTCTACGAGCAGTACTTC
CASSPGRLYEQYF
>TRBJ2-7|.|.|15|TRBV6-6
TGTGCCAGCAGTTACTCAAGGAGATCGTACTACGAGCAGTACTTC
CASSYSRRSYYEQYF
>TRBJ1-5|.|.|15|TRBV4-1
TGCGCCAGCAGCCGCGGGCAAACAGGGACTTCGCCCCAGCATTTT
CASSRGQTGTSPQHF
>TRBJ2-5|.|.|15|TRBV7-2
TGTGCCAGCAGCCCGGCGGGGGCCCTTGTGGAGACCCAGTACTTC
CASSPAGALVETQYF
>TRBJ1-6|TRBD1|.|16|TRBV5-6
TGTGCCAGCAGCCCACTGGGGGGGACAGCAGATTCACCCCTCCACTTT
CASSPLGGTADSPLHF
>TRBJ2-7|TRBD2|.|17|TRBV18
TGTGCCAGCTCCCCGGCTAGCGGGGGGCCGAGCTCCTACGAGCAGTACTTC
CASSPASGGPSSYEQYF
>TRBJ2-3|.|.|13|TRBV11-2
TGTGCCAGCAGCTTAGGTATGGCAGATACGCAGTATTTT
CASSLGMADTQYF
>TRBJ2-2|.|.|15|TRBV5-1
TGCGCCAGCAGCTTGGATGGGCGGACCACCGGGGAGCTGTTTTTT
CASSLDGRTTGELFF
>TRBJ2-5|.|.|13|TRBV7-3
TGTGCCAGCAGCTTAAATGGGGGAGAGACCCAGTACTTC
CASSLNGGETQYF
>TRBJ2-7|.|.|17|TRBV28
TGTGCCAGCAGTGGGCTCCTGTCATGGGAATGGTCCTACGAGCAGTACTTC
CASSGLLSWEWSYEQYF
>TRBJ1-2|TRBD1|once|15|TRBV5-4
TGTGCCAGCAGCCTCGGACAGGGAGTCCCCTATGGCTACACCTTC
CASSLGQGVPYGYTF
>TRBJ2-5|TRBD2|.|16|TRBV5-1
TGCGCCAGCAGCTTGGGGACTGGGACTAACCAAGAGACCCAGTACTTC
CASSLGTGTNQETQYF
>TRBJ1-5|TRBD1|.|15|TRBV19
TGTGCCAGTAGTATACGCAGGGGGGATTATCAGCCCCAGCATTTT
CASSIRRGDYQPQHF
>TRBJ2-7|TRBD1|.|16|TRBV5-6
TGTGCCAGCAGCTTCGGGACAGGGAGGACGTATGACGAGCAGTACTTC
CASSFGTGRTYDEQYF
>TRBJ2-1|.|.|17|TRBV28
TGTGCCAGCAGTTTCGAGAAGCGGGCTCATACAGGGAATGAGCAGTTCTTC
CASSFEKRAHTGNEQFF
>TRBJ2-2|TRBD1|.|15|TRBV7-9
TGTGCCAGCAGCTTAGGGACAGGGGGCCCCGGGGAGCTGTTTTTT
CASSLGTGGPGELFF
>TRBJ2-1|TRBD2|.|16|TRBV7-2
TGTGCCAGCAGCCAAATTAGCGGGGGGGCCTACAATGAGCAGTTCTTC
CASSQISGGAYNEQFF
>TRBJ2-7|TRBD2|few|11|TRBV2
TGTGCCAGCAGTGAAAGACTAGCGGGGTACTTC
CASSERLAGYF
>TRBJ2-3|TRBD1|once|17|TRBV5-4
TGTGCCAGCAGCTTGGGTCCGGACAGGGATTGGCCAGATACGCAGTATTTT
CASSLGPDRDWPDTQYF
>TRBJ2-2|.|.|18|TRBV9
TGTGCCAGCAGCCCGATCGCGGGGGCCAGTGCGAACACCGGGGAGCTGTTTTTT
CASSPIAGASANTGELFF
>TRBJ2-1|TRBD2|.|15|TRBV15
TGTGCCACCAGCAGAGTGCTAGCGGGGGGGCTAGAGCAGTTCTTC
CATSRVLAGGLEQFF
>TRBJ2-1|TRBD1|.|15|TRBV28
TGTGCCAGCAGTTTGGGACAGACTATTTACAATGAGCAGTTCTTC
CASSLGQTIYNEQFF
>TRBJ2-7|TRBD2|.|15|TRBV11-3
TGTGCCAGCAGACCTGGACTAGCGGATTTTTGGGAGCAGTACTTC
CASRPGLADFWEQYF
>TRBJ2-3|.|.|15|TRBV7-7
TGTGCCAGCAGCCCACAGGCTCCTGGCACAGATACGCAGTATTTT
CASSPQAPGTDTQYF
>TRBJ1-5|.|.|15|TRBV19
TGTGCCAGTAATCGGGGGACTTATAGCAATCAGCCCCAGCATTTT
CASNRGTYSNQPQHF
>TRBJ2-2|TRBD1|.|15|TRBV4-3
TGCGCCAGCAGCGGGCGGACAGGGGGAACCGGGGAGCTGTTTTTT
CASSGRTGGTGELFF
>TRBJ1-1|.|.|13|TRBV6-5
TGTGCCAGCAGAGGAGGGGTGAACACTGAAGCTTTCTTT
CASRGGVNTEAFF
>TRBJ2-3|TRBD2|.|15|TRBV5-1
TGCGCCAGCAGCTTCCTAGCGGGGGGGCCGGATACGCAGTATTTT
CASSFLAGGPDTQYF
>TRBJ2-4|.|.|19|TRBV4-1
TGCGCCAGCAGCCAAGACCACCGGAGGGGGGCTGAGGCCAAAAACATTCAGTACTTC
CASSQDHRRGAEAKNIQYF
>TRBJ2-1|TRBD1|.|17|TRBV4-1
TGCGCCAGCAGCCAAGGCAGGAGGACAGGGGGAAACAATGAGCAGTTCTTC
CASSQGRRTGGNNEQFF
>TRBJ2-2|.|.|15|TRBV5-1
TGCGCCAGCAGCGGGGGACATTCGAACACCGGGGAGCTGTTTTTT
CASSGGHSNTGELFF
>TRBJ1-1|TRBD1|few|14|TRBV30
TGTGCCTGGAGAGCCGGGACAGGAGGAACTGAAGCTTTCTTT
CAWRAGTGGTEAFF
>TRBJ1-1|TRBD1|.|14|TRBV7-9
TGTGCCAGCAGCATCCAGGGGGGGACAACTGAAGCTTTCTTT
CASSIQGGTTEAFF
>TRBJ1-2|TRBD1|few|13|TRBV6-5
TGTGCCAGCAGCCAGGGACAGTTCTATGGCTACACCTTC
CASSQGQFYGYTF
>TRBJ1-2|.|.|13|TRBV7-2
TGTGCCAGCAGCTTAGCTGATCTCTATGGCTACACCTTC
CASSLADLYGYTF
>TRBJ1-4|TRBD1|.|14|TRBV7-9
TGTGCCAGCAGCGCGGGACAGCCACATGAAAAACTGTTTTTT
CASSAGQPHEKLFF
>TRBJ1-4|TRBD1|.|16|TRBV5-6
TGTGCCAGCAGCTTGGAGTGGGACAGATCTAATGAAAAACTGTTTTTT
CASSLEWDRSNEKLFF
>TRBJ1-4|.|.|14|TRBV6-5
TGTGCCAGCAGGTCGGACAGTACAAATGAAAAACTGTTTTTT
CASRSDSTNEKLFF
>TRBJ2-5|.|.|18|TRBV4-2
TGTGCCAGCAGCCAAGATGGGGCCGGACGGGCGTACCAAGAGACCCAGTACTTC
CASSQDGAGRAYQETQYF
>TRBJ1-6|.|.|13|TRBV18
TGTGCCAGCTCACCACTAAGTAATTCACCCCTCCACTTT
CASSPLSNSPLHF
>TRBJ1-5|.|.|16|TRBV6-1
TGTGCCAGCAGTGAAACCTCATTCGGGGACAATCAGCCCCAGCATTTT
CASSETSFGDNQPQHF
>TRBJ1-2|.|.|12|TRBV6-5
TGTGCCAGCAGAGCAGGCGACTATGGCTACACCTTC
CASRAGDYGYTF
>TRBJ2-2|.|.|13|TRBV28
TGTGCCAGCAGTTTTTCCGCGGCCGGGGAGCTGTTTTTT
CASSFSAAGELFF
>TRBJ2-7|.|.|14|TRBV5-4
TGTGCCAGCAGCTTGGAGGGAGACTCCTACGAGCAGTACTTC
CASSLEGDSYEQYF
>TRBJ2-1|.|.|13|TRBV18
TGTGCCAGCTCACCACCGAATAGCAATGAGCAGTTCTTC
CASSPPNSNEQFF
>TRBJ1-5|.|.|13|TRBV7-9
TGTGCCAGCAGCCCCCAGGCCAATCAGCCCCAGCATTTT
CASSPQANQPQHF
>TRBJ2-2|.|.|18|TRBV7-3
TGTGCCAGCAGCTTAATGGGTGGCGGGGCCCAGAACACCGGGGAGCTGTTTTTT
CASSLMGGGAQNTGELFF
>TRBJ1-2|.|.|13|TRBV9
TGTGCCAGCAGCGCGGACGGAATCTATGGCTACACCTTC
CASSADGIYGYTF
>TRBJ1-1|.|once|15|TRBV4-1
TGCGCCAGCAGCCAAGAGTGGGGGCGAGACACTGAAGCTTTCTTT
CASSQEWGRDTEAFF